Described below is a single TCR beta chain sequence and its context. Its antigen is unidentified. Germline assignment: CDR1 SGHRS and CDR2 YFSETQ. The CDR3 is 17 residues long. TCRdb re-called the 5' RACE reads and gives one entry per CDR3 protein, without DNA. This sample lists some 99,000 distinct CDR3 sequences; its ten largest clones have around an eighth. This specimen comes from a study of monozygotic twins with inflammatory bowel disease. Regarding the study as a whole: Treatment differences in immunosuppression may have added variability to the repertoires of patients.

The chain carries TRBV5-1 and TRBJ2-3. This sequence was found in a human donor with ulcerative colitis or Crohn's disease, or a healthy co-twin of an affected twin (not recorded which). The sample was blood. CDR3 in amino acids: CASSQSTHASSTDTQYF. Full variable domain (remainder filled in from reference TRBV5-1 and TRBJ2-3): KAGVTQTPRYLIKTRGQQVTLSCSPISGHRSVSWYQQTPGQGLQFLFEYFSETQRNKGNFPGRFSGRQFSNSRSEMNVSTLELGDSALYLCASSQSTHASSTDTQYFGPGTRLTVL.